The 32 T cell receptor beta chains below were found in one sample sequenced in a study of CD8 T cells in Susac syndrome. The authors reverse transcribed 0.5 to 1 ug RNA with random hexamers. From the immunoSEQ multiplex PCR reads, TCRdb called clonotypes with MiXCR, one entry per CDR3 protein. Of fewer than 200,000 distinct CDR3 sequences in the sample, 85% to 95% were seen once. The sequenced sample consisted of CD4+ T cells from PBMCs. These receptors were obtained from a human donor in good health.

The rearrangement joins TRBV7-9 to TRBJ2-1, with D possibly TRBD2 on 6 matching bases. Germline V CDR1 and CDR2: SEHNR, FQNEAQ (reference sequence). The CDR3 runs 13 residues. Deletions cut 5 bases from V and 10 bases from J, with 15 bases between. Written as DNA, the CDR3 is TGTGCCAGCAGCCCAGCACGAGCGGGCGAGCAGTTCTTC. Its protein is CASSPARAGEQFF.

The CDR3 sequence is CASSASGTSGSLRYGGEQFF. The CDR3 region has the DNA TGTGCCAGCAGCGCCTCCGGGACTAGCGGGAGTCTTCGATACGGGGGTGAGCAGTTCTTC. The rearrangement uses TRBV9 and TRBJ2-1; the match to TRBD2 covers 14 bases. Trimming removed 3 bases from V and 9 bases from J; junction bases left unmatched: 20. The germline V gene encodes CDR1 SGDLS and CDR2 YYNGEE. The CDR3 extends over 20 amino acids.

The CDR3 nucleotides are TGTGCCAGCAGCCCTACGGGGGGGGTTCAAGAGACCCAGTACTTC. It yields the protein CASSPTGGVQETQYF. This sequence joins TRBV28 and TRBJ2-5; 8 bases match TRBD2. The V gene's germline CDR1 is MDHEN and CDR2 SYDVKM. The V and J ends lost 6 bases and 2 bases, in that order; junction bases with no gene match: 8. The CDR3 runs 15 residues. Full variable domain (remainder filled in from reference TRBV28 and TRBJ2-5): DVKVTQSSRYLVKRTGEKVFLECVQDMDHENMFWYRQDPGLGLRLIYFSYDVKMKEKGDIPEGYSVSREKKERFSLILESASTNQTSMYLCASSPTGGVQETQYFGPGTRLLVL.

The CDR3 DNA is TGCAGCGCCTCGACAGGATCCACAGATACGCAGTATTTT. This sequence encodes CSASTGSTDTQYF. The chain has TRBV29-1 and TRBJ2-3, with D possibly being TRBD1 (6 bases). Trimming removed 7 bases at V and 2 bases at J, with 13 bases between. CDR3 length: 13 amino acids. Germline V gives CDR1 SQVTM, CDR2 ANQGSEA.

The chain couples TRBV29-1 to TRBJ1-4; D is unclear. From germline, CDR1 is SQVTM and CDR2 ANQGSEA. V lost 6 bases, J lost 1 base, and 9 bases lay in between. This CDR3 is built from 13 residues. The CDR3 DNA is TGCAGCGTGAGAGCTAGAACTAATGAAAAACTGTTTTTT. The encoded protein is CSVRARTNEKLFF. Variable domain in full (rest from reference TRBV29-1 and TRBJ1-4): SAVISQKPSRDICQRGTSLTIQCQVDSQVTMMFWYRQQPGQSLTLIATANQGSEATYESGFVIDKFPISRPNLTFSTLTVSNMSPEDSSIYLCSVRARTNEKLFFGSGTQLSVL.

This chain joins TRBV9 and TRBJ2-1; D is uncertain. Trimming left V 4 bases short and J 8 bases short, with 16 bases between. The CDR3 is 14 amino acids. Germline assignment: CDR1 SGDLS and CDR2 YYNGEE. The CDR3 loop is CASSFGPLIYEQFF. The DNA of the CDR3 is TGTGCCAGCAGCTTCGGGCCACTCATTTATGAGCAGTTCTTC.

The CDR3 region is CASNQAGTYEQYF. CDR3 bases: TGTGCCAGCAACCAAGCGGGGACCTACGAGCAGTACTTC. The chain joins TRBV25-1 to TRBJ2-7; TRBD2 matches at 7 bases. This CDR3 region has 13 residues. The ends lost 7 bases at V and 2 bases at J; junction bases unmatched: 5. Germline assignment: CDR1 MGHDK and CDR2 SYGVNS.

The genes are TRBV30 and TRBJ1-2, with 7 nucleotides matching TRBD1. J lost 3 bases, V lost 0 bases, and 4 bases had no gene match. The CDR3 runs to 14 residues. Germline lookup yields CDR1 GTSNPN and CDR2 SVGIG (reference sequence). The CDR3 DNA follows: TGTGCCTGGAGTGTAGGGACAGTTTACTATGGCTACACCTTC. It specifies CAWSVGTVYYGYTF.

This chain connects TRBV25-1 to TRBJ2-3; 10 bases map to TRBD2. Germline trimming cut 10 bases from V and 4 bases from J; bases unmatched to any gene: 5. Per the germline V gene, CDR1 is MGHDK and CDR2 is SYGVNS. The CDR3 is 13 amino acids. The CDR3, as DNA: TGTGCCACTACACTAGCGGGATCAGATACGCAGTATTTT. It specifies CATTLAGSDTQYF.

The chain recombines TRBV29-1 with TRBJ1-2; no clear D gene. This CDR3 is 13 amino acids long. The V end lost 6 bases, the J end lost 3 bases, and 14 bases lay between the germline ends. The germline V gene has CDR1 SQVTM and CDR2 ANQGSEA. In nucleotides, the CDR3 is TGCAGCGTCCAGAAGACGGACCACTATGGCTACACCTTC. Translating gives CSVQKTDHYGYTF.

This rearrangement joins TRBV20-1 to TRBJ2-5, with TRBD2 matching 7 bases. V trimming: 5 bases; J trimming: 3 bases; junction bases outside the gene matches: 15. Germline-derived CDR1 and CDR2 are DFQATT and SNEGSKA (reference sequence). This CDR3 has 16 residues. The DNA for the CDR3 is TGCAGTGCTTTGGGTATGGACCGGGACTACAAAGAGACCCAGTACTTC. As protein: CSALGMDRDYKETQYF.

The gene calls are TRBV30 and TRBJ2-3, with 7 bases matching TRBD2. CDR1 and CDR2 (germline): GTSNPN, SVGIG (reference sequence). The CDR3 is made up of 14 amino acids. V gave up 1 base and J gave up 0 bases; unmatched junction bases: 1. The CDR3 DNA reads as TGTGCCTGGAGTGGAGCGGGGAGCACAGATACGCAGTATTTT. Translation: CAWSGAGSTDTQYF.

The chain combines TRBV24-1 with TRBJ2-2; a possible D gene is TRBD1 (5 bases). CDR1 and CDR2 (germline): KGHDR, SFDVKD. The CDR3 length is 14 residues. The ends were cut back, 7 bases at V and 1 base at J, with 9 bases in the middle. The CDR3 nucleotides read TGTGCCACCAGCAAAACAGGGAACACCGGGGAGCTGTTTTTT. Translated: CATSKTGNTGELFF.

The chain carries TRBV20-1 and TRBJ2-5; 9 positions agree with TRBD2. With 8 bases clipped from V and 3 bases from J, the junction kept 7 bases outside the gene matches. The germline V gene has CDR1 DFQATT and CDR2 SNEGSKA (reference sequence). The CDR3 totals 13 residues. This CDR3 is CSSYSGSEETQYF. Here the CDR3 DNA reads TGCAGTTCCTATAGCGGGAGTGAAGAGACCCAGTACTTC.

This clonotype is a singleton in its sample. The rearrangement uses TRBV29-1 and TRBJ1-1, with 7 bases that match TRBD1. This CDR3 is 11 amino acids long. Germline assignment: CDR1 SQVTM and CDR2 ANQGSEA. Trimming at V came to 4 bases and at J to 7 bases, leaving 3 bases not matched to a gene. The CDR3 region has the DNA TGCAGCGTTGGCCGGGACAGTGAAGCTTTCTTT. It translates to CSVGRDSEAFF.

This sequence joins TRBV20-1 and TRBJ1-1; D is possibly TRBD1 (5 bases). CDR1 and CDR2 (germline): DFQATT, SNEGSKA (reference sequence). This CDR3 has 14 amino acids. V was pared by 3 bases and J by 10 bases, with 21 bases between. CDR3 sequence reads: CSASSRQFTGGAFF. The CDR3 nucleotides are TGCAGTGCTAGTTCCCGTCAGTTTACCGGGGGAGCTTTCTTT.

The gene calls are TRBV30 and TRBJ2-1; D may be TRBD2 (5 bases). Trimming removed 4 bases from V and 8 bases from J, with 12 bases in between. The CDR3 length is 12 residues. Germline V gene data show CDR1 as GTSNPN and CDR2 as SVGIG (reference sequence). The CDR3 DNA reads TGTGCCTGGACCCGGGGATTCGATGAGCAGTTCTTC. Translating gives CAWTRGFDEQFF.

There are a few counts of this clonotype. CDR3 in amino acids: CASRRGSGANVLTF. In nucleotides, the CDR3 is TGTGCCAGCAGGAGGGGATCTGGGGCCAACGTCCTGACTTTC. The chain carries TRBV5-6 and TRBJ2-6, with D perhaps matching TRBD1 or TRBD2 (5 bases each). Germline V gene data show CDR1 as SGHDT and CDR2 as YYEEEE. The CDR3 is made up of 14 amino acids. Trimming pared 5 bases from V and 1 base from J, leaving 7 bases between.

This sequence joins TRBV20-1 and TRBJ1-2, with D perhaps TRBD1 (5 bases). The CDR3 spans 13 residues. Between the trimmed V and J ends, which lost 4 bases and 3 bases, there was a span of 12 bases. Per germline, CDR1 DFQATT and CDR2 SNEGSKA (reference sequence). The CDR3 reads CSATPGTYYGYTF. The CDR3 DNA follows: TGCAGTGCTACCCCCGGGACCTACTATGGCTACACCTTC.

The chain is built from TRBV18 and TRBJ2-1, with TRBD2 as a possible D gene (6 bases). Trimming stripped 5 bases from V and 5 bases from J, with 10 bases between. Per the germline V gene, CDR1 is KGHSH and CDR2 is LQKENI. The CDR3 sequence is 13 residues long. The chain's CDR3 is CASSSGGHNEQFF. CDR3 in DNA: TGTGCCAGCTCATCCGGGGGTCACAATGAGCAGTTCTTC.

The V and J genes are TRBV7-2 and TRBJ2-3; maybe TRBD2 (5 bases). This CDR3 contains 13 residues. The V end was cut by 5 bases, the J end by 6 bases, with 12 bases between. Germline V gene data show CDR1 as SGHTA and CDR2 as FQGNSA. In DNA form, the CDR3 reads TGTGCCAGCAGCGCCACTAGAGGCGATACGCAGTATTTT. Translated: CASSATRGDTQYF. Using reference TRBV7-2 and TRBJ2-3 for the parts outside the CDR3, the full variable domain is GAGVSQSPSNKVTEKGKDVELRCDPISGHTALYWYRQSLGQGLEFLIYFQGNSAPDKSGLPSDRFSAERTGGSVSTLTIQRTQQEDSAVYLCASSATRGDTQYFGPGTRLTVL.

V usage is TRBV20-1 and J usage is TRBJ2-3; D not certain. This CDR3 comprises 14 residues. V dropped 1 base and J dropped 4 bases, with 12 bases sitting between them. Germline V gene data show CDR1 as DFQATT and CDR2 as SNEGSKA (reference sequence). The CDR3, as DNA: TGCAGTGCTAGAGTCCCCACAACTCCAGATACGCAGTATTTT. Amino acids: CSARVPTTPDTQYF.

This sequence joins TRBV3-1 and TRBJ1-2; D gene uncertain. The CDR3 spans 15 residues. The V gene's germline CDR1 is LGHDT and CDR2 YNNKEL (reference sequence). The ends were cut back, 1 base at V and 7 bases at J, with 16 bases in the middle. The CDR3 DNA follows: TGTGCCAGCAGCCAAGTGCCCAACCCCCCGGGTGGCTACACCTTC. Translation gives CASSQVPNPPGGYTF.

The rearrangement joins TRBV30 to TRBJ1-4; 10 nucleotides match TRBD1. V lost 4 bases, J lost 8 bases, and 7 bases stayed unmatched. The germline V gene encodes CDR1 GTSNPN and CDR2 SVGIG (reference sequence). The CDR3 consists of 14 residues. The CDR3 sequence: CAWNSDRGREKLFF. The CDR3 DNA follows: TGTGCCTGGAACTCCGACAGGGGGCGCGAAAAACTGTTTTTT.

The chain employs TRBV2 and TRBJ2-4; no firm D call. CDR1 is SNHLY and CDR2 is FYNNEI in the germline V gene. V lost 6 bases and J lost 0, with 9 bases in between. The CDR3 is made up of 14 amino acids. CDR3 loop: CASSDIIAKNIQYF. The DNA of the CDR3 is TGTGCCAGCAGCGACATTATAGCCAAAAACATTCAGTACTTC.

A single count supports this clonotype. The gene calls are TRBV20-1 and TRBJ2-3, with a tentative D call TRBD2 (5 bases). In germline, CDR1 is DFQATT, CDR2 SNEGSKA (reference sequence). V lost 5 bases and J 0 bases, leaving 15 bases between the germline ends. The CDR3 contains 15 residues. CDR3 sequence (DNA): TGCAGTGCTGCCTCGGACTTCTCTAGCACAGATACGCAGTATTTT. It encodes CSAASDFSSTDTQYF.

This chain links TRBV27 with TRBJ2-7; 9 nucleotides match TRBD1. The trim removed 5 bases at V and 3 bases at J, leaving 11 bases unmatched. Germline values: CDR1 MNHEY, CDR2 SMNVEV (reference sequence). The CDR3 is made up of 16 amino acids. Here the CDR3 DNA reads TGTGCCAGCAGTCACTGGACCGGGACAGGGATCTACGAGCAGTACTTC. Protein: CASSHWTGTGIYEQYF.

This clonotype was detected only once. V usage is TRBV20-1 and J usage is TRBJ1-3, with D perhaps TRBD1 (5 bases). Deletions cut 5 bases from V and 2 bases from J, with 10 bases between. The CDR3 runs to 13 residues. Germline values: CDR1 DFQATT, CDR2 SNEGSKA (reference sequence). This chain's CDR3 is CSAGGGAGNTIYF. As DNA, the CDR3 is TGCAGTGCTGGGGGGGGAGCTGGAAACACCATATATTTT.

The V and J genes are TRBV28 and TRBJ2-3; 11 nucleotides agree with TRBD2. V gave up 7 bases and J gave up 2 bases; unmatched junction bases: 5. The CDR3 length is 15 residues. The V gene's germline CDR1 is MDHEN and CDR2 SYDVKM. This chain's CDR3 is CASTISGRATDTQYF. As DNA, the CDR3 is TGTGCCAGCACCATTAGCGGGAGGGCCACAGATACGCAGTATTTT.

The V call is TRBV3-1, the J call TRBJ2-1; maybe TRBD2 (6 bases). This CDR3 has 17 residues. V was trimmed by 3 bases and J by 10 bases, leaving 25 bases between them. Germline lookup yields CDR1 LGHDT and CDR2 YNNKEL (reference sequence). The DNA of the CDR3 is TGTGCCAGCAGCCACGCAGACCGGGACTTGAGGGGAGCCGAGCAGTTCTTC. This codes for CASSHADRDLRGAEQFF.

Note on this clonotype: The junction and the germline gene differ at one end; a read error may be behind it. V usage is TRBV20-1 and J usage is TRBJ2-1, with a possible D match to TRBD2 (6 bases). Germline lookup yields CDR1 DFQATT and CDR2 SNEGSKA (reference sequence). The CDR3 covers 13 residues. The DNA of the CDR3 is TGCAGTGCTAACGGGGACTCCGACAATGAGCAGTTCTTC. It codes for CSANGDSDNEQFF.

This clonotype was seen a single time. This chain joins TRBV30 and TRBJ2-5; 8 bases are a match to TRBD1. This CDR3 spans 14 amino acids. In germline, CDR1 is GTSNPN, CDR2 SVGIG (reference sequence). Trimming at V came to 0 bases and at J to 4 bases, leaving 4 bases not matched to a gene. CDR3 sequence: CAWSVNRGSETQYF. The DNA of the CDR3 is TGTGCCTGGAGTGTTAACAGGGGGTCAGAGACCCAGTACTTC.